This record concerns one T cell receptor (beta chain) sequence. Profiled with immunoSEQ multiplex PCR; TCRdb holds only in-frame clones, not every one. The sample has about 20,000 clones, about 89% seen once. The sample comes from a study of OX40 agonist ivuxolimab in advanced cancers. For the study at large: Three patients, one with hepatocellular carcinoma and two with cutaneous melanoma, achieved partial responses.

Individuals having autoimmune disease history or systemic immunosuppression were not enrolled. Sampled blood was obtained at baseline, cycle 4 day 1, and cycle 7 day 1. Per germline, CDR1 WSHSY and CDR2 SAAADI. This CDR3 has 12 amino acids. V lost 8 bases and J 12 bases, leaving 20 bases between the germline ends. This TCR came from an adult with an advanced solid tumor such as melanoma, head and neck, liver or kidney cancer. The rearrangement links TRBV10-2 to TRBJ2-7, with D uncertain. The sequences come from CD4+ or CD8+ T cells sorted from blood, collected in a trial of the OX40 agonist ivuxolimab. This CDR3 reads CASCSNGIDRYF. DNA of the CDR3: TGCGCCAGCTGCAGCAATGGAATCGATCGGTACTTC.